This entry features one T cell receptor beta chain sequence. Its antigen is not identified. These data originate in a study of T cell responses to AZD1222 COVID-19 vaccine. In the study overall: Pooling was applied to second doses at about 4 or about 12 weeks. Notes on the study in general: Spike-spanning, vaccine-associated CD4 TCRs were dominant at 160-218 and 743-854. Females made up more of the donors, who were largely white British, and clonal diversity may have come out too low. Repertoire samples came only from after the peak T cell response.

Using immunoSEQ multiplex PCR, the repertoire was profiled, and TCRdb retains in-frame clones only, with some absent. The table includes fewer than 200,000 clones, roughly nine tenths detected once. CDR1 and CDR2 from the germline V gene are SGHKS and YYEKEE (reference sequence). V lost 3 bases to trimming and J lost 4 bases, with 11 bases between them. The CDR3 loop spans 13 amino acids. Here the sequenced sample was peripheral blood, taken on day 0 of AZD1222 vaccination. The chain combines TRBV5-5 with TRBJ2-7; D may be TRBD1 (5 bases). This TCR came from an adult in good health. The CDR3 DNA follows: TGTGCCAGCAGCTCCGGACACCTTTACGAGCAGTACTTC. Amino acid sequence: CASSSGHLYEQYF.